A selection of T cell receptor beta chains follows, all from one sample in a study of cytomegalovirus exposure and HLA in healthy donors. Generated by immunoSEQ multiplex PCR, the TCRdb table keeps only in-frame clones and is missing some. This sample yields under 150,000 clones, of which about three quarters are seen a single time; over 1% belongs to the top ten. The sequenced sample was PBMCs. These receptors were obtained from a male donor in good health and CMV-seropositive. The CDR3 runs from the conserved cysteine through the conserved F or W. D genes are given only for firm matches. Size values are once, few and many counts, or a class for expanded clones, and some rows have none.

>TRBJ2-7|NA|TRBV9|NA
TGTGCCAGCAGCGTAGACGGTCTGGGGAGTTACGAGCAGTACTTC
CASSVDGLGSYEQYF
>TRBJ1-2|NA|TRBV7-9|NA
TGTGCCAGCAGCACCGGAGATGGGGAACTAGATGGCTACACCTTC
CASSTGDGELDGYTF
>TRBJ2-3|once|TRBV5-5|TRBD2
TGTGCCAGCAGCCGGGGACTAGCGGACGACACAGATACGCAGTATTTT
CASSRGLADDTDTQYF
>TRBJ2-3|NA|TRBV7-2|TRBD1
TGTGCCAGCAGCTGGGTCGTGGGGACAGCGTACACAGATACGCAGTATTTT
CASSWVVGTAYTDTQYF
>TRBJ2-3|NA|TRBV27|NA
TGTGCCAGCAGTTTCTCTCTTAGCACAGATACGCAGTATTTT
CASSFSLSTDTQYF
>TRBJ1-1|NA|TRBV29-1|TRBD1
TGCAGCGTTGAAGATCTCAGGGGGGCACCGGAAGCTTTCTTT
CSVEDLRGAPEAFF
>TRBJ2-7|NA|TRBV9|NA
TGTGCCAGCAGCGTAGTTCCTAGCATCGAGCAGTACTTC
CASSVVPSIEQYF
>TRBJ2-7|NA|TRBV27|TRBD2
TGTGCCAGCAGTTTCTCGCTACCTAGGACTAGCGGGTTTCACGAGCAGTACTTC
CASSFSLPRTSGFHEQYF
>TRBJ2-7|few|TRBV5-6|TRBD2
TGTGCCAGCAGCTTTCTAGCGGAACCCTCCTACGAGCAGTACTTC
CASSFLAEPSYEQYF
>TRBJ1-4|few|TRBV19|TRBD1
TGTGCCAGTAGGGTCGGAGGGGGCGCGTCTAATGAAAAACTGTTTTTT
CASRVGGGASNEKLFF
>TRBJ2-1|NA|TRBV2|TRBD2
TGTGCCAGCACCGGGGGACTACTCAATGAGCAGTTCTTC
CASTGGLLNEQFF
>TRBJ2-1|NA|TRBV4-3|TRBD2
TGCGCCAGCAGCCAAGCTAGCGGGAGGGCCAATGAGCAGTTCTTC
CASSQASGRANEQFF
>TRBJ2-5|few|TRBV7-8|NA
TGTGCCAGCAGCTCCATCCAGGACTACCCACAAGAGACCCAGTACTTC
CASSSIQDYPQETQYF
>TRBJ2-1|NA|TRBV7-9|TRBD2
TGTGCCAGCAGCGTGCGGGAGGGCTCCAATGAGCAGTTCTTC
CASSVREGSNEQFF
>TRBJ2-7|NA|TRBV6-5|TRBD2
TGTGCCAGCAGGGGACTAGCGGACACCTACGAGCAGTACTTC
CASRGLADTYEQYF
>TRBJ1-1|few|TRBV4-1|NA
TGCGCCAGCAGTCTAGGGGGGGCTGAAGCTTTCTTT
CASSLGGAEAFF
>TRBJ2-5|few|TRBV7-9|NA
TGTGCCAGCAGCTTAGCGGGCCATCGGGAGACCCAGTACTTC
CASSLAGHRETQYF
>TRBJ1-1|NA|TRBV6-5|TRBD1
TGTGCCAGCAGCCTAACCGACAGGGTAGACACTGAAGCTTTCTTT
CASSLTDRVDTEAFF
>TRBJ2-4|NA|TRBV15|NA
TGTGCCACCAGCAGAGTTAGCCAGGGCATTCAGTACTTC
CATSRVSQGIQYF
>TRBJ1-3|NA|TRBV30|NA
TGTGCCTGGAGTGTAAAGGGACAACTTGGAAACACCATATATTTT
CAWSVKGQLGNTIYF
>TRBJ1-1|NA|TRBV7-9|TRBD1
TGTGCCAGCAGCTTAGAGGACAGGAGGGAAGCTTTCTTT
CASSLEDRREAFF
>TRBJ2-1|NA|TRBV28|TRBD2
TGTGCCAGCAGCCAGGGACTAGCGGGAGCTAATGAGCAGTTCTTC
CASSQGLAGANEQFF
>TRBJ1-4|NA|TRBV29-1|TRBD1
TGCAGCGCCGGGACAGGTGGCGAAAAACTGTTTTTT
CSAGTGGEKLFF
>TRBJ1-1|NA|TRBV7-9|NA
TGTGCCAGCCTCCGCGGGCCCACCGAGGGTGAAGCTTTCTTT
CASLRGPTEGEAFF
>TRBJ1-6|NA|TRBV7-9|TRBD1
TGTGCCAGCAGCCCGCTCACAGGGGATTATAATTCACCCCTCCACTTT
CASSPLTGDYNSPLHF
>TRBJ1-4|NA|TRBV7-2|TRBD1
TGTGCCAGCAGTACCCAGACAGGGAATGAAAAACTGTTTTTT
CASSTQTGNEKLFF
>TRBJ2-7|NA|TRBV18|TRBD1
TGTGCCAGCTCACCAGGGACAGGTGGGGACTACGAGCAGTACTTC
CASSPGTGGDYEQYF
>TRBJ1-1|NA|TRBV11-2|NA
TGTGCCAGCACCAGGGTGAGCACTGAAGCTTTCTTT
CASTRVSTEAFF
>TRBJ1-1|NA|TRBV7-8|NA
TGTGCCAGCAGCGGACCACAGGGAGGGGGCACTGAAGCTTTCTTT
CASSGPQGGGTEAFF
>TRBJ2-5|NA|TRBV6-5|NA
TGTGCCAGCAGTTACTCGTTTGAGGAGGTGGAGACCCAGTACTTC
CASSYSFEEVETQYF
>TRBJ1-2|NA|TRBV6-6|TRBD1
TGTGCCAGCGCAATCGACAGGGGATACCATGGCTACACCTTC
CASAIDRGYHGYTF